A selection of T cell receptor beta chains follows, all from one sample in a study of blood T cell repertoires in COVID-19. Generated by immunoSEQ multiplex PCR, the TCRdb table keeps only in-frame clones and is missing some. The table shows 200,000 to 300,000 clones, with 90% occurring only once. Sequenced sample: PBMCs or T cells enriched from blood (not recorded which). Source of these receptors: a man aged 45-60 years who had been exposed to COVID-19. Each CDR3 is given with its conserved first and last residue. D genes are given only for firm matches.

>TRBV4-2|-|TRBJ2-3
CASSQEGVSTDTQYF
>TRBV7-9|TRBD1|TRBJ2-6
CASSPPGGVGANVLTF
>TRBV5-4|-|TRBJ2-5
CASSRSNPIRETQYF
>TRBV25-1|-|TRBJ1-2
CASSEYLGTGYYGYTF
>TRBV5-1|TRBD1|TRBJ1-2
CASSFGRQGANYGYTF
>TRBV5-6|TRBD1|TRBJ1-2
CASSPKFGQDFYGYTF
>TRBV20-1|TRBD1|TRBJ1-5
CSASRQGDNQPQHF
>TRBV19|TRBD1|TRBJ2-2
CAHQDDTDREIDTGELFF
>TRBV30|TRBD1|TRBJ1-4
CAWSVGGVDRVKKLFF
>TRBV7-9|TRBD2|TRBJ2-3
CASSLRRKTSGGDTQYF